The 5 T cell receptor beta chains presented below share a single source sample, sequenced in a study of cytomegalovirus exposure and HLA in healthy donors. The PCR employed 60 Vbeta primers together with 13 Jbeta primers. TCRdb's table, derived via immunoSEQ multiplex PCR, lists solely in-frame clones and lacks some. The sample records about 180,000 clones, less than 85% being singletons. The sample comprised PBMCs. The receptors stem from a man aged 40-50 years in good health and CMV-seronegative.

This chain uses TRBV7-2 with TRBJ2-1, with 12 bases identical to TRBD2. In germline, CDR1 is SGHTA, CDR2 FQGNSA. The CDR3 has 15 amino acids. V gave up 4 bases and J gave up 5 bases; unmatched junction bases: 3. CDR3 DNA sequence: TGTGCCAGCAGCTCGTGGACTAGCGGGGACAATGAGCAGTTCTTC. It translates to CASSSWTSGDNEQFF.

CDR3 loop: CASSLSAATYEQYF. The CDR3 bases are TGTGCCAGCAGTTTATCCGCGGCAACCTACGAGCAGTACTTC. The chain couples TRBV27 to TRBJ2-7; D is uncertain. The V end lost 0 bases, the J end lost 2 bases, and 8 bases lay between the germline ends. CDR3 length equals 14 residues. Germline loops: CDR1 MNHEY, CDR2 SMNVEV (reference sequence).

V is TRBV5-4 and J is TRBJ2-7, with 11 nucleotides matching TRBD2. Germline V CDR1 and CDR2: SGHNT, YYREEE (reference sequence). The CDR3 spans 14 residues. The junction had 4 bases not matched to a gene; V was cut back by 5 bases and J by 3 bases. The CDR3 region has the DNA TGTGCCAGCAGACCCGGGACTAGCGGCTACGAGCAGTACTTC. This sequence encodes CASRPGTSGYEQYF.

The chain carries TRBV10-3 and TRBJ2-6; D possibly corresponds to TRBD2 (6 bases). Germline V gene lookup returns CDR1 ENHRY and CDR2 SYGVKD. The CDR3 contains 15 residues. The V and J ends lost 2 bases and 2 bases respectively, with 7 bases between them. The CDR3 sequence is CAISEGGTGANVLTF. DNA for the CDR3: TGTGCCATCAGTGAGGGAGGGACTGGGGCCAACGTCCTGACTTTC.

This clone was seen once. The chain is built from TRBV10-1 and TRBJ2-7, with a weak D call TRBD2 (6 bases). V shed 0 bases and J shed 0 bases, with 9 bases lying between them. The germline CDR1 and CDR2 sequences are WNHNN and SYGVQD (reference sequence). This CDR3 contains 15 residues. In DNA, the CDR3 is TGCGCCAGCAGTGAGTCTGACGGGAGCTCCTACGAGCAGTACTTC. Its translation: CASSESDGSSYEQYF.